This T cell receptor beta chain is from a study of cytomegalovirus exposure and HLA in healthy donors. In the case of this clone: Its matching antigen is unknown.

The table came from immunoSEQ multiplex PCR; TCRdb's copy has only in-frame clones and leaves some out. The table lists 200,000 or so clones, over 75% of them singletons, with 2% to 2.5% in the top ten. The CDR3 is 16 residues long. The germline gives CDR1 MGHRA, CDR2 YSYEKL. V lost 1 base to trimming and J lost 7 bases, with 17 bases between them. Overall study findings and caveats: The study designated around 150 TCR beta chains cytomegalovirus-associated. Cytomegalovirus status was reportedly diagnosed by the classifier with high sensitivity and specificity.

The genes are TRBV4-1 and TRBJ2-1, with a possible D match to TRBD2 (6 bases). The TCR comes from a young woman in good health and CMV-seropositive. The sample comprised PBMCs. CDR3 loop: CASSQVSSVTPNEQFF. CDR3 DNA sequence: TGCGCCAGCAGCCAAGTGTCTAGCGTTACCCCTAATGAGCAGTTCTTC.